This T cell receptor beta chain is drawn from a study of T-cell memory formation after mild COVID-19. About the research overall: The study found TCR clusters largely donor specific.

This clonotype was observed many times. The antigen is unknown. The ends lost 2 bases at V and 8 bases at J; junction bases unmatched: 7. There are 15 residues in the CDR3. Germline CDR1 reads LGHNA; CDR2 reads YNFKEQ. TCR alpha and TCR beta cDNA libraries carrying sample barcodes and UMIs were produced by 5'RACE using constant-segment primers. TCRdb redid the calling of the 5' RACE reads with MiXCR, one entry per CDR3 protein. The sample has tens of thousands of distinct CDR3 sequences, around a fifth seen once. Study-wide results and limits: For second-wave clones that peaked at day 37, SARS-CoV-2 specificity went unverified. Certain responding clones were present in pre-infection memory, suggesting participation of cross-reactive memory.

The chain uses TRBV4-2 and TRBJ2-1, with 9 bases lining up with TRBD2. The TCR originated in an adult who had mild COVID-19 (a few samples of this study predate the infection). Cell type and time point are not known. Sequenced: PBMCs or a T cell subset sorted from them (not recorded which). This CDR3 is CASSQPASGKYEQFF. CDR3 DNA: TGTGCCAGCAGCCAACCGGCTAGCGGGAAATATGAGCAGTTCTTC.